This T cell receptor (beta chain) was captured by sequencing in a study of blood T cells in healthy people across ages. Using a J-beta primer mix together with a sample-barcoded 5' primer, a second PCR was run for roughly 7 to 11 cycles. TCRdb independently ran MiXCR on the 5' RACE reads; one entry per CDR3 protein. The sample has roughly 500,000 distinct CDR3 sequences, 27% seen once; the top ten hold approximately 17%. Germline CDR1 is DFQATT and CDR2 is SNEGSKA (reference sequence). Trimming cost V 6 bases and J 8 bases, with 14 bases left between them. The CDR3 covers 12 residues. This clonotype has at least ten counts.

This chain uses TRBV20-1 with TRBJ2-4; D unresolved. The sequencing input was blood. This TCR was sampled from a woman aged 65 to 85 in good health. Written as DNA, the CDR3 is TGCAGTGCAGCGACTCTCCCCCACATTCAGTACTTC. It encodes CSAATLPHIQYF.